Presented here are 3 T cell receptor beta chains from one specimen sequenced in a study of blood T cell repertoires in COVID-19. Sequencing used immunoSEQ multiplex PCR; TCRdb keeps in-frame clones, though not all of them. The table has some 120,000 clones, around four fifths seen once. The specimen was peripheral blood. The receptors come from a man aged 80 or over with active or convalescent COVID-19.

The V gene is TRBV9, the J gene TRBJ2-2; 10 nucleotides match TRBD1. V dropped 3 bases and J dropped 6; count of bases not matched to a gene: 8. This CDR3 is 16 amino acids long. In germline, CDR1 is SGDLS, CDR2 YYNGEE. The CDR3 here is CASSAHDRGRAGELFF. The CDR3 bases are TGTGCCAGCAGCGCCCATGACAGGGGGCGCGCCGGGGAGCTGTTTTTT. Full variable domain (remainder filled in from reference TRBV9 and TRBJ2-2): DSGVTQTPKHLITATGQRVTLRCSPRSGDLSVYWYQQSLDQGLQFLIQYYNGEERAKGNILERFSAQQFPDLHSELNLSSLELGDSALYFCASSAHDRGRAGELFFGEGSRLTVL.

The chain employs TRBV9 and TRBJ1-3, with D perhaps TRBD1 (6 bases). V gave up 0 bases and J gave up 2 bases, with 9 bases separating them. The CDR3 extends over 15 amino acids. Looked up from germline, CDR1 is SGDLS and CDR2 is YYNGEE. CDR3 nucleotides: TGTGCCAGCAGCGTAGCTCAGGGGCCTGGAAACACCATATATTTT. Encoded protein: CASSVAQGPGNTIYF.

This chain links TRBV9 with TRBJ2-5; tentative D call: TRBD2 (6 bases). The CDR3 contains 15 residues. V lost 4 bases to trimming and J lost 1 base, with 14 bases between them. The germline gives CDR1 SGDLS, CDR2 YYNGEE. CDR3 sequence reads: CASSPRTTLQETQYF. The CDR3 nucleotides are TGTGCCAGCAGCCCTCGGACTACCCTCCAAGAGACCCAGTACTTC.